This T cell receptor beta chain is drawn from a study of control samples from healthy donors and cancer patients. Profiling relied on immunoSEQ multiplex PCR, and the TCRdb table lists in-frame clones only, not all of them. The data show 150,000 to 200,000 clones, 80% to 90% seen once. Germline V gene lookup returns CDR1 SGHRS and CDR2 YFSETQ. There are 14 residues in the CDR3. The trim removed 4 bases at V and 5 bases at J, leaving 5 bases unmatched. The sequencing input was blood. The V gene is TRBV5-1, the J gene TRBJ1-1, with 10 bases aligning to TRBD1. The TCR was taken from a man aged 30-40 years in good health. The CDR3 here is CASSPRDRGTEAFF. DNA for the CDR3: TGCGCCAGCAGCCCGCGGGACAGGGGAACTGAAGCTTTCTTT. Full variable domain (outside the CDR3, taken from reference TRBV5-1 and TRBJ1-1): KAGVTQTPRYLIKTRGQQVTLSCSPISGHRSVSWYQQTPGQGLQFLFEYFSETQRNKGNFPGRFSGRQFSNSRSEMNVSTLELGDSALYLCASSPRDRGTEAFFGQGTRLTVV.